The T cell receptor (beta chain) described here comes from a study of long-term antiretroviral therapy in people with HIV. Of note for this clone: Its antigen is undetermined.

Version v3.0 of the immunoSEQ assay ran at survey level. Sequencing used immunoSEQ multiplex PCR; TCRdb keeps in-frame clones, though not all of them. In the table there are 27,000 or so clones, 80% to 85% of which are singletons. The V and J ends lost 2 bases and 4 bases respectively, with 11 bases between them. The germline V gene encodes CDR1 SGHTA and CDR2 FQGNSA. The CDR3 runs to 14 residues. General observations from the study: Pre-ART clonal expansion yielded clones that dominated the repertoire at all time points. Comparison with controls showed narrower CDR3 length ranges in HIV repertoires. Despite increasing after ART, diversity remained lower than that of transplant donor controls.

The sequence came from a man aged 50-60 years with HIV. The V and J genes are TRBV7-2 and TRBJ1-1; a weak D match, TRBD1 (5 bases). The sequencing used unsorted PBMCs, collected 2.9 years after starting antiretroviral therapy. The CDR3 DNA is TGTGCCAGCAGCTTATGGGGGGTTGGCACTGAAGCTTTCTTT. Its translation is CASSLWGVGTEAFF.